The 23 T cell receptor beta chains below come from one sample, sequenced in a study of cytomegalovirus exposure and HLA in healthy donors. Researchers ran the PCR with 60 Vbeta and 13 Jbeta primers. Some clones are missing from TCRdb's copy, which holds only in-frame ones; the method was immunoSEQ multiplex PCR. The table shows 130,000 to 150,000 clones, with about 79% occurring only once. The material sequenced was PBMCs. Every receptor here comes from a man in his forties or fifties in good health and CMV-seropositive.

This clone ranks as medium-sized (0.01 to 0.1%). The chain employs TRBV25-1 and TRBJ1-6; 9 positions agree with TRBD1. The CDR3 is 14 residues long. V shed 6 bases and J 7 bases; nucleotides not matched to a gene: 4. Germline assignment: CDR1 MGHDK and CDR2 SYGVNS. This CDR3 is CASSWDRDNSPLHF. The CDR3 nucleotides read TGTGCCAGCAGCTGGGACAGGGACAATTCACCCCTCCACTTT.

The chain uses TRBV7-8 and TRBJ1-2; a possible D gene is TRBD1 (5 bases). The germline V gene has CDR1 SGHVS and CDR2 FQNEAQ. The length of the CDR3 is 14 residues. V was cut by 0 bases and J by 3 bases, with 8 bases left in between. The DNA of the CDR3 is TGTGCCAGCAGCTTAGCGCGGGGCTACTATGGCTACACCTTC. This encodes CASSLARGYYGYTF.

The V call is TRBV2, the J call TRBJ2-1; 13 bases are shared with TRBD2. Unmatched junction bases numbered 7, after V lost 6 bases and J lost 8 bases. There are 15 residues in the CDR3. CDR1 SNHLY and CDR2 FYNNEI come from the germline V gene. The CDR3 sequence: CASSPRTSGSDEQFF. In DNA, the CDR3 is TGTGCCAGCAGCCCCCGGACTAGCGGGAGCGATGAGCAGTTCTTC.

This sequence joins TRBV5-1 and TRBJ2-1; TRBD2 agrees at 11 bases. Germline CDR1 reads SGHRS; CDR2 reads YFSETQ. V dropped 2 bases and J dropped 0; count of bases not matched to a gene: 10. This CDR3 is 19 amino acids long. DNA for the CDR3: TGCGCCAGCAGCTTACCGGGACTAGCGGCTATCAGCTCCTACAATGAGCAGTTCTTC. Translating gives CASSLPGLAAISSYNEQFF.

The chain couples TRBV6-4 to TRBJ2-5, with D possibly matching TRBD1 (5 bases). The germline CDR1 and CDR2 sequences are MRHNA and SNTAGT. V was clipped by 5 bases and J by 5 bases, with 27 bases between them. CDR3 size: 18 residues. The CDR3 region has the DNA TGTGCCAGCAGTCTCCAGCAGCAGCTCTATCAGGGTTGGGAGACCCAGTACTTC. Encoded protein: CASSLQQQLYQGWETQYF.

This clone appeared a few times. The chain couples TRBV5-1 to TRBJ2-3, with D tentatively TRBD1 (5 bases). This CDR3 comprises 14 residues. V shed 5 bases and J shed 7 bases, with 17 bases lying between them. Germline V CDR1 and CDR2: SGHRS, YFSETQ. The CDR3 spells CASSTRPQGNTQYF. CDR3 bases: TGCGCCAGCAGTACCCGGCCCCAGGGTAATACGCAGTATTTT. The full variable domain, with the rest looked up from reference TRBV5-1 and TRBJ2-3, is KAGVTQTPRYLIKTRGQQVTLSCSPISGHRSVSWYQQTPGQGLQFLFEYFSETQRNKGNFPGRFSGRQFSNSRSEMNVSTLELGDSALYLCASSTRPQGNTQYFGPGTRLTVL.

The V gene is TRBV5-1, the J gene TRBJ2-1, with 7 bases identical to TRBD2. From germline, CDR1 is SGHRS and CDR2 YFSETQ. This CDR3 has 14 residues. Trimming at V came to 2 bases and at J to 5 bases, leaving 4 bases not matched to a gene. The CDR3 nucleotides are TGCGCCAGCAGCTTTAAGCGGGAAAACAATGAGCAGTTCTTC. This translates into CASSFKRENNEQFF.

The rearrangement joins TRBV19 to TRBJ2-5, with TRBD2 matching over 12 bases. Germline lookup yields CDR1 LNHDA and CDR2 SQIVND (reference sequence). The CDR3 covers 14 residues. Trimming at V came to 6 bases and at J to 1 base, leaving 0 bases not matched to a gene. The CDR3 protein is CASRLAGGQETQYF. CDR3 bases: TGTGCCAGTAGACTAGCGGGAGGCCAAGAGACCCAGTACTTC. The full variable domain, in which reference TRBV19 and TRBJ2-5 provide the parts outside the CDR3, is DGGITQSPKYLFRKEGQNVTLSCEQNLNHDAMYWYRQDPGQGLRLIYYSQIVNDFQKGDIAEGYSVSREKKESFPLTVTSAQKNPTAFYLCASRLAGGQETQYFGPGTRLLVL.

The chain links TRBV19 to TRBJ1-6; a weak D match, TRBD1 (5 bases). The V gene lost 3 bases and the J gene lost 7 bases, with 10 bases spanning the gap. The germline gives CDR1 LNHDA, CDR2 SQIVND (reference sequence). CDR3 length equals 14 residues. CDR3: CASSIIRVNSPLHF. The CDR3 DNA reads TGTGCCAGTAGTATCATCAGGGTAAATTCACCCCTCCACTTT.

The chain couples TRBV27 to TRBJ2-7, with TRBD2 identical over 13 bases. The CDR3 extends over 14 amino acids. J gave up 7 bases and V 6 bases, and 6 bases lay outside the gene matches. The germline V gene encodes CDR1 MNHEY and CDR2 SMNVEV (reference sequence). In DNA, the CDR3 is TGTGCCAGCAGCCCCTTGACTAGCGGGAGGGAGCAGTACTTC. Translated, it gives CASSPLTSGREQYF.

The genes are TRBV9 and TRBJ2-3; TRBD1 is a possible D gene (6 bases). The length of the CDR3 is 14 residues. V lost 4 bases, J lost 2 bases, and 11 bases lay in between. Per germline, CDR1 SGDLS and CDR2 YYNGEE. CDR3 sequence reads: CASSLGQDTDTQYF. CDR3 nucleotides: TGTGCCAGCAGCTTGGGACAAGACACAGATACGCAGTATTTT.

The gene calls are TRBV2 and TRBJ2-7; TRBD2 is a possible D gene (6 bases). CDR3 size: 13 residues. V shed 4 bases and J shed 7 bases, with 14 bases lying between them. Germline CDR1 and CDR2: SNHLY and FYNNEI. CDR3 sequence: CASSGGLEGEQYF. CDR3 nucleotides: TGTGCCAGCAGTGGGGGATTGGAGGGTGAGCAGTACTTC.

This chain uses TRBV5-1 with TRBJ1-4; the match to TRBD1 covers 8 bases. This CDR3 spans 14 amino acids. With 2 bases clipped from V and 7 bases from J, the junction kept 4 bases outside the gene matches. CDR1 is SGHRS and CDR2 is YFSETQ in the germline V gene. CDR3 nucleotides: TGCGCCAGCAGCTTCGGGACAGGCGGTGAAAAACTGTTTTTT. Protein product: CASSFGTGGEKLFF.

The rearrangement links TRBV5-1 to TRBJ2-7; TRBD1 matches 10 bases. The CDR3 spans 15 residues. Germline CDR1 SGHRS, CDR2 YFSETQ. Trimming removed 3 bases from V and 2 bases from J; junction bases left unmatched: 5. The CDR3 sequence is CASSSGTGVTYEQYF. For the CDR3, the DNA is TGCGCCAGCAGCTCCGGGACAGGGGTAACCTACGAGCAGTACTTC. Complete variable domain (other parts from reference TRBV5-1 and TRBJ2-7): KAGVTQTPRYLIKTRGQQVTLSCSPISGHRSVSWYQQTPGQGLQFLFEYFSETQRNKGNFPGRFSGRQFSNSRSEMNVSTLELGDSALYLCASSSGTGVTYEQYFGPGTRLTVT.

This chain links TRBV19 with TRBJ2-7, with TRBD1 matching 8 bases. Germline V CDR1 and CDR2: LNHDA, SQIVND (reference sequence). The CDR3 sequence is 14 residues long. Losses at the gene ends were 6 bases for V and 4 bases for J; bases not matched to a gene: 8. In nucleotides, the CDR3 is TGTGCCAGTAGCCTCAACTACAGGGGGTACGAGCAGTACTTC. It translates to CASSLNYRGYEQYF.

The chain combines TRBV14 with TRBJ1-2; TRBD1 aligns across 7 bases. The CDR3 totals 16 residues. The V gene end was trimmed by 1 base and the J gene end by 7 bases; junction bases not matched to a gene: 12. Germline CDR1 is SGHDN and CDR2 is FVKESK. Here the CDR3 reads CASSQGNSGGGRGYTF. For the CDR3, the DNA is TGTGCCAGCAGCCAAGGCAACTCAGGGGGAGGACGTGGCTACACCTTC.

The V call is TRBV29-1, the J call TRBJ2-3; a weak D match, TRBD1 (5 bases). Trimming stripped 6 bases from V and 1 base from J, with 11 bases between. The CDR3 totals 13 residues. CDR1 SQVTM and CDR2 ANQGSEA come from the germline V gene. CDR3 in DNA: TGCAGCGTCGCCCAGGGTGGCACAGATACGCAGTATTTT. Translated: CSVAQGGTDTQYF.

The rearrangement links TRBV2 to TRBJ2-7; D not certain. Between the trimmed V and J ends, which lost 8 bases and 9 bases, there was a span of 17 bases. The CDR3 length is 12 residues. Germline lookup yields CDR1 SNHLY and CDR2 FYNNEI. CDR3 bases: TGTGCCAGCTCCTTCCTTACCTCAGGGCAGTACTTC. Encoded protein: CASSFLTSGQYF. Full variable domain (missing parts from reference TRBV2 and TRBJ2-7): EPEVTQTPSHQVTQMGQEVILRCVPISNHLYFYWYRQILGQKVEFLVSFYNNEISEKSEIFDDQFSVERPDGSNFTLKIRSTKLEDSAMYFCASSFLTSGQYFGPGTRLTVT.

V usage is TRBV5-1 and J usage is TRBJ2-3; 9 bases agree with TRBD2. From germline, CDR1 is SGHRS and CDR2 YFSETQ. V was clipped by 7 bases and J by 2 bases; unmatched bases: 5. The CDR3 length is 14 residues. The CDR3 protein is CASYSGGATDTQYF. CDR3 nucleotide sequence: TGCGCCAGCTATAGCGGGGGTGCCACAGATACGCAGTATTTT.

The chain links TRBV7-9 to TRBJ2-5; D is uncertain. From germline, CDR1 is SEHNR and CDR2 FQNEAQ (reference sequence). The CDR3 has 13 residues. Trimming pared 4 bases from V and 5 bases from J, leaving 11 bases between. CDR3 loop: CASSSANQETQYF. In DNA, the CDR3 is TGTGCCAGCAGCTCAGCTAATCAGGAGACCCAGTACTTC.

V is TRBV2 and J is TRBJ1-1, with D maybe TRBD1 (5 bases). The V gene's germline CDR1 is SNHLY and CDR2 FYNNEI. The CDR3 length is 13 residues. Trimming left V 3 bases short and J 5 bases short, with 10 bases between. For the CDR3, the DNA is TGTGCCAGCAGTGAGGGGGGGAAGACTGAAGCTTTCTTT. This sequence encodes CASSEGGKTEAFF.

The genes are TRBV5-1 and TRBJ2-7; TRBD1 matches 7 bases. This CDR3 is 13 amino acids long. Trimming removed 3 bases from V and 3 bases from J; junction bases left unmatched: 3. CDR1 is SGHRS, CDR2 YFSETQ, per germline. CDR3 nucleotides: TGCGCCAGCAGCTATCAGGGGGACTACGAGCAGTACTTC. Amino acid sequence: CASSYQGDYEQYF.

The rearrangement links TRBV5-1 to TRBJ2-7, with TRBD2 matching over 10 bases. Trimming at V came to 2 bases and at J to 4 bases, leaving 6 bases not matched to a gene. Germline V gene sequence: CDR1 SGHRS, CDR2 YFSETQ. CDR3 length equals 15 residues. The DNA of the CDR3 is TGCGCCAGCAGCTTCCTAGCGGGAGTGATGTACGAGCAGTACTTC. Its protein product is CASSFLAGVMYEQYF.